These 6 T cell receptor beta chains share one sample of origin, sequenced in a study of T cell repertoires in cytomegalovirus infection. From the reads, TCRdb called clonotypes with MiXCR, one entry per CDR3 protein. Here the sample spans hundreds of thousands of distinct CDR3 sequences, 20% to 25% being singletons. The material sequenced was CD8+ T cells from PBMCs. These receptors all come from a human donor in good health (CMV status not recorded). Some clones in this sample may be carry-over from other donors' samples.

This clonotype was seen many times. V usage is TRBV6-5 and J usage is TRBJ1-1; tentatively, D is TRBD1 (5 bases). With 0 bases removed from V and 5 bases from J, the gap between germline ends came to 13 bases. This CDR3 has 15 residues. Germline V gene data show CDR1 as MNHEY and CDR2 as SVGAGI. CDR3 bases: TGTGCCAGCAGTTACTCCAGGGCTCTGGGGACTGAAGCTTTCTTT. Translated: CASSYSRALGTEAFF.

The CDR3 DNA sequence: TGCAGTGCTGGGACAGCCCTAGGCCCTGAAGCTTTCTTT. This sequence encodes CSAGTALGPEAFF. The chain has TRBV20-1 and TRBJ1-1; TRBD1 aligns across 7 bases. The CDR3 length is 13 residues. The V gene end was trimmed by 5 bases and the J gene end by 6 bases; junction bases not matched to a gene: 9. Looked up from germline, CDR1 is DFQATT and CDR2 is SNEGSKA (reference sequence).

This clonotype was counted at least ten times. The gene calls are TRBV7-2 and TRBJ2-3; 8 nucleotides agree with TRBD2. The V gene's germline CDR1 is SGHTA and CDR2 FQGNSA. The CDR3 is made up of 15 amino acids. With V trimmed by 2 bases and J by 0 bases, 1 base remained unmatched. CDR3 loop: CASSLRLASTDTQYF. The CDR3 bases are TGTGCCAGCAGCTTAAGACTAGCGAGCACAGATACGCAGTATTTT.

Note on this clonotype: A much larger clone lies one base from this, so it may be a read error. The chain carries TRBV5-5 and TRBJ2-2; 11 nucleotides match TRBD2. This CDR3 has 15 residues. V lost 2 bases to trimming and J lost 3 bases; unmatched junction nucleotides: 0. CDR1 and CDR2 from the germline V gene are SGHKS and YYEKEE (reference sequence). CDR3 bases: TGTGCCAGCAGCTTACTAGCGGGGGACACCGGGGAGCTGTTTTTT. Translating it yields CASSLLAGDTGELFF.

This clonotype was detected only a few times. The V and J genes are TRBV4-2 and TRBJ2-1; D possibly corresponds to TRBD2 (6 bases). Trimming left V 6 bases short and J 6 bases short, with 15 bases between. Germline CDR1 is LGHNA and CDR2 is YNFKEQ. This CDR3 comprises 14 residues. The chain's CDR3 is CASRPGLNVNEQFF. The CDR3 nucleotides are TGTGCCAGCAGACCCGGACTAAACGTCAATGAGCAGTTCTTC.

This clonotype was recorded only once. J is TRBJ2-1 and V is TRBV28; the D gene is possibly TRBD2 (7 bases). V gave up 2 bases and J gave up 7 bases, with 15 bases separating them. The CDR3 consists of 15 residues. Germline CDR1 and CDR2: MDHEN and SYDVKM. CDR3 in DNA: TGTGCCAGCAGTTTACCGAGGGGGGGGGGAAATGAGCAGTTCTTC. Protein: CASSLPRGGGNEQFF.